The next 32 T cell receptor beta chains were all read from a single sample in a study of T-cell memory formation after mild COVID-19. In TCRdb, the 5' RACE reads were re-called with MiXCR into one record per CDR3 protein. Seen here are under 35,000 distinct CDR3 sequences, roughly a sixth observed once, and the top ten hold roughly 1.3%. The material sequenced was PBMCs or a T cell subset sorted from them (not recorded which). These TCRs come from an adult who had mild COVID-19 (a few samples of this study predate the infection). Cell type and time point are not known.

This clonotype showed up many times. The V call is TRBV11-1, the J call TRBJ2-1; D might be TRBD1 (5 bases). The germline CDR1 and CDR2 sequences are SGHAT and FQDESV (reference sequence). The CDR3 spans 15 residues. V lost 5 bases to trimming and J lost 5 bases, with 16 bases between them. The CDR3 nucleotides read TGTGCCAGCAGCCCTCGTCGGCAGGGAAACAATGAGCAGTTCTTC. Amino acids: CASSPRRQGNNEQFF.

This clonotype was detected many times. The V and J genes are TRBV12-5 and TRBJ2-7; weak D call: TRBD2 (5 bases). The length of the CDR3 is 13 residues. The V end lost 7 bases, the J end lost 7 bases, and 17 bases lay between the germline ends. Germline V gene sequence: CDR1 LGHNT, CDR2 FRNRAP. As DNA, the CDR3 is TGTGCTAGTGCCCCGGGATGGACTGAAGAGCAGTACTTC. Its protein product is CASAPGWTEEQYF.

Many counts were recorded for this clonotype. The chain is built from TRBV25-1 and TRBJ2-1; 9 bases are a match to TRBD2. V lost 2 bases to trimming and J lost 2 bases; unmatched junction nucleotides: 4. From germline, CDR1 is MGHDK and CDR2 SYGVNS. The CDR3 has 16 amino acids. This chain's CDR3 is CASSEDGGGAYNEQFF. CDR3 nucleotides: TGTGCCAGCAGTGAAGATGGCGGGGGGGCCTACAATGAGCAGTTCTTC. The full variable domain, completed using reference TRBV25-1 and TRBJ2-1, is EADIYQTPRYLVIGTGKKITLECSQTMGHDKMYWYQQDPGMELHLIHYSYGVNSTEKGDLSSESTVSRIRTEHFPLTLESARPSHTSQYLCASSEDGGGAYNEQFFGPGTRLTVL.

In its sample, this clonotype was seen many times. The chain employs TRBV6-6 and TRBJ2-7, with 7 positions matching TRBD1. The CDR3 totals 14 residues. V lost 10 bases, J lost 1 base, and 10 bases stayed unmatched. Germline V gene data show CDR1 as MNHNY and CDR2 as SVGAGI (reference sequence). CDR3 DNA: TGTGCCACCAGGTGGGACAGCCGATCCTACGAGCAGTACTTC. Amino acids: CATRWDSRSYEQYF.

This clonotype was seen ten or more times. The rearrangement uses TRBV20-1 and TRBJ2-3, with no clear D. Germline CDR1 is DFQATT and CDR2 is SNEGSKA (reference sequence). Trimming took 0 bases from V and 13 from J, leaving 14 bases between them. The length of the CDR3 is 12 residues. This CDR3 is CSARDQTRGEYF. CDR3 DNA: TGCAGTGCTAGAGATCAAACTCGAGGAGAGTATTTT.

A word on this clonotype: A read error may be the cause here, since a much bigger clone is one base away. The V call is TRBV6-2 or TRBV6-3, the J call TRBJ2-1; TRBD2 aligns across 10 bases. Germline V gives CDR1 MNHEY, CDR2 SVGEGT. The V segment lost 6 bases and the J segment 3 bases; nucleotides outside the gene matches: 11. The CDR3 has 17 residues. CDR3 bases: TGTGCCAGCAGACAAATACTAGCGGGAAGTCTCTACAATGAGCAGTTCTTC. It translates to CASRQILAGSLYNEQFF.

This clonotype was counted at least ten times. The rearrangement links TRBV5-1 to TRBJ2-7, with D maybe TRBD2 (7 bases). This CDR3 is 15 amino acids long. Germline V CDR1 and CDR2: SGHRS, YFSETQ. The ends were cut back, 1 base at V and 2 bases at J, with 13 bases in the middle. The CDR3 is CASSLMSGGPYEQYF. DNA of the CDR3: TGCGCCAGCAGCTTGATGTCCGGGGGGCCCTACGAGCAGTACTTC.

The genes are TRBV4-3 and TRBJ1-1; the D is unclear. Trimming stripped 4 bases from V and 8 bases from J, with 17 bases between. The CDR3 extends over 14 amino acids. CDR1 and CDR2 (germline): LGHNA, YSLEER. The chain's CDR3 is CASSPPGGAEEAFF. The CDR3 DNA reads TGCGCCAGCAGCCCCCCAGGCGGTGCCGAAGAAGCTTTCTTT.

This clonotype was counted a few times. The chain couples TRBV7-9 to TRBJ1-4, with 7 positions matching TRBD1. In germline, CDR1 is SEHNR, CDR2 FQNEAQ (reference sequence). This CDR3 spans 14 amino acids. Germline trimming cut 3 bases from V and 8 bases from J; bases unmatched to any gene: 6. CDR3 nucleotides: TGTGCCAGCAGCTTGGCAGGGGGAGCCGAAAAACTGTTTTTT. It translates to CASSLAGGAEKLFF.

The V gene is TRBV28, the J gene TRBJ2-3, with no clear D. V was pared by 6 bases and J by 1 base, with 14 bases between. The CDR3 spans 15 residues. Germline lookup yields CDR1 MDHEN and CDR2 SYDVKM. The CDR3 DNA follows: TGTGCCAGCAGATGGAGCACGTCCGGCACAGATACGCAGTATTTT. It yields the protein CASRWSTSGTDTQYF.

Ten or more counts support this clonotype. The chain links TRBV7-9 to TRBJ1-4, with D uncertain. Trimming cost V 7 bases and J 7 bases, with 16 bases left between them. CDR1 and CDR2 from the germline V gene are SEHNR and FQNEAQ (reference sequence). This CDR3 comprises 14 residues. DNA of the CDR3: TGTGCCAGCAACCTTTTGGGCCCTAGTGAAAAACTGTTTTTT. Translating it yields CASNLLGPSEKLFF.

This clonotype came up many times. The chain links TRBV4-1 to TRBJ2-7; no clear D gene. This CDR3 is 14 amino acids long. The V end was cut by 1 base, the J end by 4 bases, with 11 bases between. Germline-derived CDR1 and CDR2 are MGHRA and YSYEKL. The CDR3 sequence: CASSQGLRGYEQYF. In DNA form, the CDR3 reads TGCGCCAGCAGCCAAGGACTGCGAGGATACGAGCAGTACTTC.

The chain is built from TRBV24-1 and TRBJ2-5; 15 bases agree with TRBD2. Looked up from germline, CDR1 is KGHDR and CDR2 is SFDVKD. The CDR3 totals 18 residues. Unmatched junction bases numbered 10, after V lost 4 bases and J lost 5 bases. CDR3 sequence (DNA): TGTGCCACCAGTGAGGGGGGACTAGCGGGGGGATGGGCGGAGACCCAGTACTTC. Residues: CATSEGGLAGGWAETQYF.

V usage is TRBV30 and J usage is TRBJ1-3, with TRBD1 matching over 7 bases. CDR3 length: 16 residues. Germline lookup yields CDR1 GTSNPN and CDR2 SVGIG (reference sequence). The trim removed 2 bases at V and 0 bases at J, leaving 7 bases unmatched. The CDR3 DNA sequence: TGTGCCTGGAGTTCGCCGGGACAGACCTCTGGAAACACCATATATTTT. Translated: CAWSSPGQTSGNTIYF.

This clonotype has a count of ten or more. The genes are TRBV7-3 and TRBJ2-3; a weak D match, TRBD2 (5 bases). This CDR3 has 14 amino acids. V lost 2 bases, J lost 0 bases, and 6 bases lay in between. Looked up from germline, CDR1 is SGHTA and CDR2 is FQGTGA. For the CDR3, the DNA is TGTGCCAGCAGCTTAGAGCGGAGCACAGATACGCAGTATTTT. This sequence encodes CASSLERSTDTQYF.

This clonotype was seen repeatedly, ten times or more. The chain has TRBV20-1 and TRBJ2-3, with 9 positions matching TRBD1. The CDR3 contains 15 residues. Per the germline V gene, CDR1 is DFQATT and CDR2 is SNEGSKA (reference sequence). J lost 2 bases, V lost 4 bases, and 7 bases had no gene match. The CDR3 region has the DNA TGCAGTGCTAAGGGACAGGGTGGCCCCACAGATACGCAGTATTTT. As protein: CSAKGQGGPTDTQYF.

This clonotype came up once. The V call is TRBV6-6, the J call TRBJ1-2, with TRBD1 matching 7 bases. CDR3 length: 17 residues. CDR1 is MNHNY, CDR2 SVGAGI, per germline (reference sequence). The V and J ends lost 2 bases and 6 bases, in that order; junction bases with no gene match: 15. The CDR3 DNA is TGTGCCAGCAGTTACCATTCGGTGGAGGGGGCGATCGATGGCTACACCTTC. Residues: CASSYHSVEGAIDGYTF.

The rearrangement joins TRBV7-6 to TRBJ1-1; 8 bases align to TRBD1. With V trimmed by 4 bases and J by 5 bases, 9 bases remained unmatched. The CDR3 totals 15 residues. Germline CDR1 is SGHVS and CDR2 is FNYEAQ. The CDR3 loop reads CASSSPLDRGTEAFF. In DNA, the CDR3 is TGTGCCAGCAGCTCCCCACTCGACAGGGGTACTGAAGCTTTCTTT.

The genes are TRBV6-2 or TRBV6-3 and TRBJ2-1; TRBD2 matches 9 bases. CDR3 length: 16 amino acids. Germline assignment: CDR1 MNHEY and CDR2 SVGEGT. J was trimmed by 1 base and V by 3 bases; bases with no gene match: 4. The CDR3 region is CASSYAAGGSYNEQFF. Here the CDR3 DNA reads TGTGCCAGCAGTTATGCGGCGGGAGGGTCCTACAATGAGCAGTTCTTC.

This clonotype has ten or more counts. A junction boundary mismatches the germline segment, possibly from a read error. The CDR3 sequence is CSARGGGGWVPLF. The CDR3 DNA is TGCAGTGCTAGAGGAGGTGGGGGCTGGGTGCCCTTGTTC. This chain connects TRBV20-1 to TRBJ1-2; D is perhaps TRBD1 (6 bases). There are 13 residues in the CDR3. Germline CDR1 is DFQATT and CDR2 is SNEGSKA (reference sequence).

There are many counts of this clonotype. The rearrangement uses TRBV6-6 and TRBJ1-5, with 10 bases matching TRBD1. The CDR3 sequence is 14 residues long. Trimming took 11 bases from V and 6 from J; bases not matched to a gene: 10. From germline, CDR1 is MNHNY and CDR2 SVGAGI (reference sequence). The CDR3 coding sequence is TGTGCCTCACTGGACAGGGGGTTGGGTCAGCCCCAGCATTTT. Its translation: CASLDRGLGQPQHF.

This clonotype was detected only a few times. CDR3 residues: CASSFEGYGYTF. Written as DNA, the CDR3 is TGTGCCAGCAGTTTCGAGGGTTATGGCTACACCTTC. The chain has TRBV12-3 or TRBV12-4 and TRBJ1-2; D remains ambiguous. V lost 3 bases and J 5 bases, leaving 7 bases between the germline ends. The CDR3 spans 12 residues.

This clonotype was detected many times. The chain combines TRBV12-3 or TRBV12-4 with TRBJ2-5; D remains ambiguous. The ends were cut back, 5 bases at V and 5 bases at J, with 12 bases in the middle. The CDR3 is 13 amino acids. The CDR3 is CASSPQLGETQYF. In DNA, the CDR3 is TGTGCCAGCAGTCCTCAATTGGGGGAGACCCAGTACTTC.

The sample holds a few counts of this clonotype. J is TRBJ2-2 and V is TRBV6-2 or TRBV6-3; TRBD2 matches 8 bases. This CDR3 spans 15 amino acids. Looked up from germline, CDR1 is MNHEY and CDR2 is SVGEGT. V dropped 10 bases and J dropped 4; count of bases not matched to a gene: 11. CDR3 amino acids: CATTRTSRSTGELFF. The DNA for the CDR3 is TGTGCCACCACGCGGACTAGCAGATCCACCGGGGAGCTGTTTTTT.

This clonotype has a count of ten or more. The V and J genes are TRBV3-1 and TRBJ1-5; D may be TRBD1 (5 bases). This CDR3 is 15 amino acids long. Germline loops: CDR1 LGHDT, CDR2 YNNKEL (reference sequence). The V and J ends lost 4 bases and 2 bases respectively, with 12 bases between them. DNA for the CDR3: TGTGCCAGCAGCCTAAGGGGTACGGGCAATCAGCCCCAGCATTTT. It encodes CASSLRGTGNQPQHF.

This clonotype appeared many times. The chain recombines TRBV7-2 with TRBJ2-5; TRBD2 agrees at 10 bases. V lost 5 bases and J lost 4; bases outside the gene matches: 10. Germline assignment: CDR1 SGHTA and CDR2 FQGNSA. The CDR3 consists of 16 residues. The CDR3 nucleotides are TGTGCCAGCAGCCCCCGCGTAGCGGGAGGAGGAGAGACCCAGTACTTC. Translated, it gives CASSPRVAGGGETQYF.

The chain recombines TRBV19 with TRBJ2-1; 7 bases fit TRBD1. Trimming at V came to 7 bases and at J to 0 bases, leaving 6 bases not matched to a gene. Germline CDR1 LNHDA, CDR2 SQIVND (reference sequence). CDR3 length: 15 residues. Here the CDR3 reads CASTDRATSYNEQFF. The CDR3 DNA reads as TGTGCCAGTACAGACAGGGCCACCTCCTACAATGAGCAGTTCTTC.

The chain recombines TRBV11-3 with TRBJ2-5, with D possibly being TRBD2 (6 bases). Between the trimmed V and J ends, which lost 1 base and 1 base, there was a span of 10 bases. Germline V gene data show CDR1 as SGHNT and CDR2 as YENEEA. CDR3 length equals 15 residues. CDR3: CASSLVLGGQETQYF. DNA of the CDR3: TGTGCCAGCAGCTTAGTCCTCGGGGGCCAAGAGACCCAGTACTTC.

This clonotype came up many times. The chain couples TRBV10-3 to TRBJ2-5; 8 bases map to TRBD2. Trimming cost V 4 bases and J 2 bases; bases outside gene matches: 6. The length of the CDR3 is 15 residues. CDR1 is ENHRY, CDR2 SYGVKD, per germline. CDR3 amino acids: CAISAGGTNQETQYF. The CDR3 region has the DNA TGTGCCATCAGTGCGGGGGGGACCAATCAAGAGACCCAGTACTTC.

This clonotype has ten or more counts. The rearrangement links TRBV7-8 to TRBJ2-4, with a weak D call TRBD1 (6 bases). CDR3 length: 13 amino acids. Trimming took 5 bases from V and 7 from J, leaving 12 bases between them. Germline V gene lookup returns CDR1 SGHVS and CDR2 FQNEAQ. The CDR3: CASSPGQFNIQYF. CDR3 DNA sequence: TGTGCCAGCAGCCCGGGACAATTTAACATTCAGTACTTC.

The V and J genes are TRBV5-1 and TRBJ2-3; possibly TRBD2 for D (6 bases). This CDR3 contains 15 residues. V was shortened by 0 bases and J by 4 bases, with 12 bases between the two germline ends. Germline V lookup: CDR1 SGHRS, CDR2 YFSETQ. The CDR3 region has the DNA TGCGCCAGCAGCTTGGGGGGAGGAATCGCAGATACGCAGTATTTT. It yields the protein CASSLGGGIADTQYF.

The genes are TRBV21-1 and TRBJ2-1; the table's D call, TRBD2, has no DNA check behind it. TRBV21-1 is a pseudogene locus. This CDR3 region has 14 residues. CDR3 DNA sequence: TGTGCCAGCAGAAACCCAGCGGTGAGTGGGGAGCAGTTCTTC. Translating it yields CASRNPAVSGEQFF.